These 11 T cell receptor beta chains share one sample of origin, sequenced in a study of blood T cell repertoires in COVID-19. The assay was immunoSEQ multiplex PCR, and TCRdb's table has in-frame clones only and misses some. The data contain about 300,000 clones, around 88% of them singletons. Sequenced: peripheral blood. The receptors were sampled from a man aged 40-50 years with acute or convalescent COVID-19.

CDR3 DNA: TGCGCCAGCAGTGAGTTTCCAGGGCCCACCTACGAGCAGTACTTC. The encoded protein is CASSEFPGPTYEQYF. This chain joins TRBV10-1 and TRBJ2-7; possible D gene TRBD1, 5 bases. Deletions cut 1 base from V and 2 bases from J, with 12 bases between. The CDR3 runs 15 residues. The germline V gene has CDR1 WNHNN and CDR2 SYGVQD (reference sequence).

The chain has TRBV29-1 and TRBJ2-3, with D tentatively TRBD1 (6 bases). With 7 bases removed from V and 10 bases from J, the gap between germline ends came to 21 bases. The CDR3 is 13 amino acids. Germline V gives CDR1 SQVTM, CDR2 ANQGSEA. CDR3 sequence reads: CSAGPGSGAAQYF. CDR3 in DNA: TGCAGCGCAGGCCCCGGGTCAGGGGCGGCGCAGTATTTT.

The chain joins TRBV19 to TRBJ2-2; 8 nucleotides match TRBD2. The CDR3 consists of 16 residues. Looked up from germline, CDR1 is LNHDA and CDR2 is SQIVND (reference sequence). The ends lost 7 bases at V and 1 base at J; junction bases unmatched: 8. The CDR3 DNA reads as TGTGCCAGTACCACCATCGGGGGGGGGAACACCGGGGAGCTGTTTTTT. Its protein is CASTTIGGGNTGELFF.

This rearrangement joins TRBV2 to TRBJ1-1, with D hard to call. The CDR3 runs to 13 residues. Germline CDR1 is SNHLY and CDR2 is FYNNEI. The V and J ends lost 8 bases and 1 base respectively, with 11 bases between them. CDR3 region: CASLGRGNTEAFF. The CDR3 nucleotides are TGTGCCAGCCTCGGGAGAGGGAACACTGAAGCTTTCTTT. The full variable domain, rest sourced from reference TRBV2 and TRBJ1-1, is EPEVTQTPSHQVTQMGQEVILRCVPISNHLYFYWYRQILGQKVEFLVSFYNNEISEKSEIFDDQFSVERPDGSNFTLKIRSTKLEDSAMYFCASLGRGNTEAFFGQGTRLTVV.

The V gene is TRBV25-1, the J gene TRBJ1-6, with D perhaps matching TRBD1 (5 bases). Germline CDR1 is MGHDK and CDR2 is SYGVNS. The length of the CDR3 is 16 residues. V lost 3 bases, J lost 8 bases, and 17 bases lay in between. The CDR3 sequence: CASSEDGPLRDSPLHF. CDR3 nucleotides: TGTGCCAGCAGTGAGGACGGGCCTCTCAGGGATTCACCCCTCCACTTT.

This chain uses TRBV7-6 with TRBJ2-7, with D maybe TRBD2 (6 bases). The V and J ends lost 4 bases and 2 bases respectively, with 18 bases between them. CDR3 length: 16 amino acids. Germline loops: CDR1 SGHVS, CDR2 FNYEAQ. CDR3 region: CASSSIMGGLPYEQYF. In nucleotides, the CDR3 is TGTGCCAGCAGCTCCATTATGGGGGGTCTCCCCTACGAGCAGTACTTC.

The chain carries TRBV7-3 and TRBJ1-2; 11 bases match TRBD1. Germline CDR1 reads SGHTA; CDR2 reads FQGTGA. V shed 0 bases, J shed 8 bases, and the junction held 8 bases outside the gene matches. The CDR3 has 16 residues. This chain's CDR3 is CASSLTSRTGGSGYTF. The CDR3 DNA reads TGTGCCAGCAGCTTAACCAGTAGGACAGGGGGCAGCGGCTACACCTTC.

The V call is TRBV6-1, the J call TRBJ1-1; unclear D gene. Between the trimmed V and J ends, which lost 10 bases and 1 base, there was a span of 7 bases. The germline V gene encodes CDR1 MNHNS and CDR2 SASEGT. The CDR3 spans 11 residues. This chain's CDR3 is CATSPNTEAFF. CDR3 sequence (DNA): TGTGCCACCTCCCCGAACACTGAAGCTTTCTTT.

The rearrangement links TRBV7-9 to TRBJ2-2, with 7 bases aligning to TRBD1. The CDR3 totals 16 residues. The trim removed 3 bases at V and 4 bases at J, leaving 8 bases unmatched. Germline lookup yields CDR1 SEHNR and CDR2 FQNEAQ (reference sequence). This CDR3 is CASSFRGSGGTGELFF. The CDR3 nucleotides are TGTGCCAGCAGCTTCAGGGGCTCAGGGGGCACCGGGGAGCTGTTTTTT. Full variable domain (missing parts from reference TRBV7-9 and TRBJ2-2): DTGVSQNPRHKITKRGQNVTFRCDPISEHNRLYWYRQTLGQGPEFLTYFQNEAQLEKSRLLSDRFSAERPKGSFSTLEIQRTEQGDSAMYLCASSFRGSGGTGELFFGEGSRLTVL.

The CDR3: CASSLNTGELFF. The CDR3 nucleotides read TGTGCCAGCAGCCTAAACACCGGGGAGCTGTTTTTT. This chain joins TRBV5-6 and TRBJ2-2; D is unresolved. Germline V gives CDR1 SGHDT, CDR2 YYEEEE. V dropped 4 bases and J dropped 2 bases, with 3 bases sitting between them. The CDR3 extends over 12 amino acids.

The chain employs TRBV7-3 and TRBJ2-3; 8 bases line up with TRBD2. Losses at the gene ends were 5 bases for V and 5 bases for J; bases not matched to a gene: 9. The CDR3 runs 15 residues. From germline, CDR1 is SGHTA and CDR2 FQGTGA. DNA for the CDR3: TGTGCCAGCAGCCTCATAGCGGGGAGGCTAGATACGCAGTATTTT. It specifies CASSLIAGRLDTQYF.